The 2 T cell receptor beta chains reported below all come from one sample, sequenced in a study of CD8 T cells in ankylosing spondylitis. TCRdb passed the 5' RACE reads through MiXCR, listing each CDR3 protein once. The sample records around 340,000 distinct CDR3 sequences, 20% being singletons. The sequenced sample consisted of blood, either unsorted or a sorted T cell fraction (not recorded which). Receptors were obtained from a male donor with ankylosing spondylitis or in good health (not recorded which).

This rearrangement joins TRBV27 to TRBJ2-7, with no clear D. The V end was cut by 3 bases, the J end by 4 bases, with 13 bases between. The CDR3 extends over 14 amino acids. Germline V CDR1 and CDR2: MNHEY, SMNVEV (reference sequence). The CDR3 nucleotides are TGTGCCAGCAGTTTTTTCGGACCCCCATACGAGCAGTACTTC. Its protein product is CASSFFGPPYEQYF.

This clonotype was seen a handful of times. The chain is built from TRBV7-6 and TRBJ2-3; 7 nucleotides agree with TRBD2. The germline V gene encodes CDR1 SGHVS and CDR2 FNYEAQ. The trim removed 5 bases at V and 0 bases at J, leaving 5 bases unmatched. The CDR3 extends over 15 amino acids. CDR3 DNA: TGTGCCAGCAGCCCTGGGGGGGGGAGCACAGATACGCAGTATTTT. It specifies CASSPGGGSTDTQYF.